The clone carrying this T cell receptor (beta chain) was found a few times. Its antigen remains unidentified. CDR1 and CDR2 (germline): SGHRS, YFSETQ. CDR3 size: 14 residues. Trimming stripped 4 bases from V and 2 bases from J, with 11 bases between. The source of the sample is a study of post-analysis software for immune sequencing data. Study-level points and caveats: The study found TRBV5-6, TRBV5-1 and TRBV20-1 among roughly 5 TRBV segments more frequent in patients than controls.

Sequencing libraries made from TCR beta cDNA carried unique molecular identifiers. TCRdb reprocessed the PCR reads via MiXCR and lists one record per CDR3 protein. Of 250,000 to 300,000 distinct CDR3 sequences listed, about 38% were seen once; the top ten hold around 5.2%. The receptor was isolated from a girl between 5 and 17 years old with multiple sclerosis. Sequenced material: blood. The chain recombines TRBV5-1 with TRBJ2-3; TRBD2 might be the D (6 bases). CDR3 region: CASSRGTLTDTQYF. CDR3 nucleotides: TGCGCCAGCAGCCGCGGGACTCTCACAGATACGCAGTATTTT.